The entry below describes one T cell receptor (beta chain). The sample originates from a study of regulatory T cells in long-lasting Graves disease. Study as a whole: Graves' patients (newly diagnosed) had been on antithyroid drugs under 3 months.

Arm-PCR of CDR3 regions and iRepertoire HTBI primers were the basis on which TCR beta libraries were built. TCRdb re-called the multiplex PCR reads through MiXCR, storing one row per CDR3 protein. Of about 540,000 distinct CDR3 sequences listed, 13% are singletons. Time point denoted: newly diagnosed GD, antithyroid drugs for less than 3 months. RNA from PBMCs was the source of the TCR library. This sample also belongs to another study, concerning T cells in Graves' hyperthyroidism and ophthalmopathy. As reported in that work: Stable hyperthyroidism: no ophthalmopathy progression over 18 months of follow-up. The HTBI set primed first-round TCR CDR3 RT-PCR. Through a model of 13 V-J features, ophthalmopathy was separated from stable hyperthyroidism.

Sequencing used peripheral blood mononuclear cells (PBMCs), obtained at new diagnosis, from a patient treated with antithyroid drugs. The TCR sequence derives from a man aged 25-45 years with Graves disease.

CDR3 sequence (DNA): TGTGCCAGCTCACCACCGGGACAACAGAATTCACCCCTCCACTTT. Its translation is CASSPPGQQNSPLHF. The chain recombines TRBV18 with TRBJ1-6, with D tentatively TRBD1 (6 bases). The CDR3 runs to 15 residues. V lost 0 bases and J lost 7, with 10 bases in between. Germline-derived CDR1 and CDR2 are KGHSH and LQKENI.